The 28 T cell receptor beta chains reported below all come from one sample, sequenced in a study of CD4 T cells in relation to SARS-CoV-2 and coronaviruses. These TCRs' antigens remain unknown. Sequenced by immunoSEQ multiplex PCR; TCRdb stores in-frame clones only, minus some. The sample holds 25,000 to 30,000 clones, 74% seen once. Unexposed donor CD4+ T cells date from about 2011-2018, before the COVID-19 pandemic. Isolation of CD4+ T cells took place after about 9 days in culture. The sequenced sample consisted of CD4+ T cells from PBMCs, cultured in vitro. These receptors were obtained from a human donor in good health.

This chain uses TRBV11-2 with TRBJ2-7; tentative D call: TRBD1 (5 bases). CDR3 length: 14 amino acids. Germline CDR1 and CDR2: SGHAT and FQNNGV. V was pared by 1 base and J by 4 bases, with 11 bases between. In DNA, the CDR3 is TGTGCCAGCAGCTTAGCCCGACAGAATTACGAGCAGTACTTC. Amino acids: CASSLARQNYEQYF.

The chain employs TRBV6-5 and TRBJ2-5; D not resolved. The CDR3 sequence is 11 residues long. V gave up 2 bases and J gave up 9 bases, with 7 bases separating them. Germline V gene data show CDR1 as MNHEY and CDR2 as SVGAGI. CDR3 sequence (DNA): TGTGCCAGCAGTTACGTAGGTTCCCAGTACTTC. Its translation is CASSYVGSQYF.

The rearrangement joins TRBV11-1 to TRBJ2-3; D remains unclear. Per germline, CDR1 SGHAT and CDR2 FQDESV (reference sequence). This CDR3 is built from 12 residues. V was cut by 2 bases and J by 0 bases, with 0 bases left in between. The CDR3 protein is CASSLSTDTQYF. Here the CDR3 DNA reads TGTGCCAGCAGCTTAAGCACAGATACGCAGTATTTT.

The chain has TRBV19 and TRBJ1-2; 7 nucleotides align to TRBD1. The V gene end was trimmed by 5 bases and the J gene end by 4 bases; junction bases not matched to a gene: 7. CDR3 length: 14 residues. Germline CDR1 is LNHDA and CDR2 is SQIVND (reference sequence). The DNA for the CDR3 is TGTGCCAGTAGTGAAGGGGGCTCGGTCTATGGCTACACCTTC. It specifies CASSEGGSVYGYTF. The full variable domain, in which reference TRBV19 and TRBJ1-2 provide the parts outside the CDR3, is DGGITQSPKYLFRKEGQNVTLSCEQNLNHDAMYWYRQDPGQGLRLIYYSQIVNDFQKGDIAEGYSVSREKKESFPLTVTSAQKNPTAFYLCASSEGGSVYGYTFGSGTRLTVV.

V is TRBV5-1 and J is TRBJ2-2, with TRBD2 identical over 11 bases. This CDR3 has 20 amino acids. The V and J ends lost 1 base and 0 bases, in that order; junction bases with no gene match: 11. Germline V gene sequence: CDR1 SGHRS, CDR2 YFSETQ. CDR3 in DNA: TGCGCCAGCAGCTTGAGTAATTCTAGCGGGGGGAAGACGAACACCGGGGAGCTGTTTTTT. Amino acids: CASSLSNSSGGKTNTGELFF.

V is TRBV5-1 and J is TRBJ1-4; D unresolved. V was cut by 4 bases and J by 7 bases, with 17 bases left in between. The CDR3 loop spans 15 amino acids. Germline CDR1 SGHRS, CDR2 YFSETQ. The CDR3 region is CASSQPDEGGEKLFF. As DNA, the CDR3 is TGCGCCAGCAGCCAACCCGACGAGGGAGGTGAAAAACTGTTTTTT.

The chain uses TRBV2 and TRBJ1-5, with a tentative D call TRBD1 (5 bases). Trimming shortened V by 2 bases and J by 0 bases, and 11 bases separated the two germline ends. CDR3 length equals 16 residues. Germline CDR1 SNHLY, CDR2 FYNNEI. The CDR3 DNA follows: TGTGCCAGCAGTGAACTCGGACACTTTAGCAATCAGCCCCAGCATTTT. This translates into CASSELGHFSNQPQHF.

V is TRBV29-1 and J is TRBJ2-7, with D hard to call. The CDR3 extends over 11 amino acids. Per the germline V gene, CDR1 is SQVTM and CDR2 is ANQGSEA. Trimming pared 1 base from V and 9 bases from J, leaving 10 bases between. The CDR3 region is CSVEGVIGQYF. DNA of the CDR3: TGCAGCGTTGAAGGAGTCATCGGGCAGTACTTC.

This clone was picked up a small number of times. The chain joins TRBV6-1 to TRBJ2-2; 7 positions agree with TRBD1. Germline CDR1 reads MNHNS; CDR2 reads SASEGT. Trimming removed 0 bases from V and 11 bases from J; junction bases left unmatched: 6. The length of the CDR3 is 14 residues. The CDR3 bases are TGTGCCAGCAGTGAAGCGCACAGGGGTTCAGAGCTGTTTTTT. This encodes CASSEAHRGSELFF.

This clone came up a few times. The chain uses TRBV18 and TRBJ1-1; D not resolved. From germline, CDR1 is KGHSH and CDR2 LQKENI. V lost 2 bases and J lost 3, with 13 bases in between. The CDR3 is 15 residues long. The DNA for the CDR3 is TGTGCCAGCTCACCAGAGGTGGGGTCGCACACTGAAGCTTTCTTT. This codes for CASSPEVGSHTEAFF.

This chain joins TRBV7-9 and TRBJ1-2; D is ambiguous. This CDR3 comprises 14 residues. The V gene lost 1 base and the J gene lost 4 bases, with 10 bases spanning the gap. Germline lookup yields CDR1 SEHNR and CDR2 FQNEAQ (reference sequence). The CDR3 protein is CASSLGGLGYGYTF. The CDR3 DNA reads TGTGCCAGCAGCTTAGGGGGATTGGGCTATGGCTACACCTTC. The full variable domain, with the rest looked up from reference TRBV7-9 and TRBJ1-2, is DTGVSQNPRHKITKRGQNVTFRCDPISEHNRLYWYRQTLGQGPEFLTYFQNEAQLEKSRLLSDRFSAERPKGSFSTLEIQRTEQGDSAMYLCASSLGGLGYGYTFGSGTRLTVV.

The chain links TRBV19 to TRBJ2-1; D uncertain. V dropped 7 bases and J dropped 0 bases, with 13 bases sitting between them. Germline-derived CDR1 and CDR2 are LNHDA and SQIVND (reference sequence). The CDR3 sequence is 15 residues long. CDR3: CASKDARSSYNEQFF. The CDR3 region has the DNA TGTGCCAGTAAGGACGCCCGAAGCTCCTACAATGAGCAGTTCTTC.

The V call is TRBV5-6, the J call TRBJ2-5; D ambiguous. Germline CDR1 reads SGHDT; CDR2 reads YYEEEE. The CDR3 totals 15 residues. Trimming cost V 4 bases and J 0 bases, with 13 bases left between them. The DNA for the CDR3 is TGTGCCAGCAGCGGCACCGTCATTTACCAAGAGACCCAGTACTTC. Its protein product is CASSGTVIYQETQYF.

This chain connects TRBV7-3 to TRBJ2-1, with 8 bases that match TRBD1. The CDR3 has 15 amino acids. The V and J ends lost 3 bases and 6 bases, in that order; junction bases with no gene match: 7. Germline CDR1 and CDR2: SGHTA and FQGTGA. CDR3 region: CASSLDREGFNEQFF. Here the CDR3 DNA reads TGTGCCAGCAGCTTGGACAGGGAAGGCTTCAATGAGCAGTTCTTC. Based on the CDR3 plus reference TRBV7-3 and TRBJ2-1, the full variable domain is GAGVSQTPSNKVTEKGKYVELRCDPISGHTALYWYRQSLGQGPEFLIYFQGTGAADDSGLPNDRFFAVRPEGSVSTLKIQRTERGDSAVYLCASSLDREGFNEQFFGPGTRLTVL.

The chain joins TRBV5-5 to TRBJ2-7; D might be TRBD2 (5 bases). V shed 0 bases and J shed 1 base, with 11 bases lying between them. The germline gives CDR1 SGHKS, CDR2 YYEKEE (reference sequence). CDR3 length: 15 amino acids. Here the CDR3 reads CASSLAATTSYEQYF. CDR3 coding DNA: TGTGCCAGCAGCTTGGCCGCGACTACGTCCTACGAGCAGTACTTC.

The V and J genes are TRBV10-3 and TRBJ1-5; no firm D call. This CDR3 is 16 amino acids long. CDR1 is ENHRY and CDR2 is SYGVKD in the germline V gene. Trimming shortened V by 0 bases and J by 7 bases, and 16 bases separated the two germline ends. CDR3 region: CAISESRFHRGQPQHF. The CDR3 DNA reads TGTGCCATCAGTGAGTCACGATTCCACCGGGGACAGCCCCAGCATTTT.

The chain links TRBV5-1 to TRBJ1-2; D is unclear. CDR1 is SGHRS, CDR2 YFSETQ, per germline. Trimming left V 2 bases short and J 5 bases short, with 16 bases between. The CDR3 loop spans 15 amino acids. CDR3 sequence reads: CASSLTNRPTYGYTF. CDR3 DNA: TGCGCCAGCAGCTTAACGAATAGGCCCACTTATGGCTACACCTTC.

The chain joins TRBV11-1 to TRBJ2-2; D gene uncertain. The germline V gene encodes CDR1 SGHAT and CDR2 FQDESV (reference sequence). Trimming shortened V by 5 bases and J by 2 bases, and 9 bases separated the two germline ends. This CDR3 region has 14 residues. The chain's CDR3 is CASSGLINTGELFF. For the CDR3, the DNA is TGTGCCAGCAGCGGGCTGATTAACACCGGGGAGCTGTTTTTT. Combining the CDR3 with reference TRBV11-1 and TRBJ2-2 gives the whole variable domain EAEVAQSPRYKITEKSQAVAFWCDPISGHATLYWYRQILGQGPELLVQFQDESVVDDSQLPKDRFSAERLKGVDSTLKIQPAELGDSAMYLCASSGLINTGELFFGEGSRLTVL.

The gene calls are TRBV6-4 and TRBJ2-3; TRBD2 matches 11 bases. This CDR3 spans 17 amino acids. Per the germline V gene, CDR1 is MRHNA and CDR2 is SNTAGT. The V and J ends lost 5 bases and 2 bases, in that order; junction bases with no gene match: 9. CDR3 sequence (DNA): TGTGCCAGCAGTCTGGGTAGGACTAGCGGGTCCACAGATACGCAGTATTTT. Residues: CASSLGRTSGSTDTQYF.

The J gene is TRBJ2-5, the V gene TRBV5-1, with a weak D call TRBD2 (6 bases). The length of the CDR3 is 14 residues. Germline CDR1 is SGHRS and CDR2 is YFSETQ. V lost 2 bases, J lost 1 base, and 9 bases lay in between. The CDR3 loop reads CASSLRDSQETQYF. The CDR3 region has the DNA TGCGCCAGCAGCTTACGGGACTCCCAAGAGACCCAGTACTTC.

CDR3 DNA sequence: TGTGCCAGCAGGGGGACAGGGGGGAATTCACCCCTCCACTTT. Its translation: CASRGTGGNSPLHF. The chain joins TRBV6-4 to TRBJ1-6, with 11 nucleotides matching TRBD1. The CDR3 has 14 residues. V was pared by 6 bases and J by 7 bases, with 2 bases of the junction left unmatched. The germline CDR1 and CDR2 sequences are MRHNA and SNTAGT.

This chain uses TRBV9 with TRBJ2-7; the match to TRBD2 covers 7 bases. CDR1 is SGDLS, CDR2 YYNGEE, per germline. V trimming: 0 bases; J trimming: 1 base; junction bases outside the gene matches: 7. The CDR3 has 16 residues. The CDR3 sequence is CASSVGGASGSYEQYF. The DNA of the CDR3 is TGTGCCAGCAGCGTAGGTGGAGCTAGCGGATCCTACGAGCAGTACTTC. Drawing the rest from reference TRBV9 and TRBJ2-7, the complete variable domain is DSGVTQTPKHLITATGQRVTLRCSPRSGDLSVYWYQQSLDQGLQFLIQYYNGEERAKGNILERFSAQQFPDLHSELNLSSLELGDSALYFCASSVGGASGSYEQYFGPGTRLTVT.

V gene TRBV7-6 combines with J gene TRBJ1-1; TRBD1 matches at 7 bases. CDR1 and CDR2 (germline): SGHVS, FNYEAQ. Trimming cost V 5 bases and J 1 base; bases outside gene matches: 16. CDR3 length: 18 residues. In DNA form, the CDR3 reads TGTGCCAGCAGCCCCCGGCCTCCAAACAGGGGTCAGAACACTGAAGCTTTCTTT. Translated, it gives CASSPRPPNRGQNTEAFF.

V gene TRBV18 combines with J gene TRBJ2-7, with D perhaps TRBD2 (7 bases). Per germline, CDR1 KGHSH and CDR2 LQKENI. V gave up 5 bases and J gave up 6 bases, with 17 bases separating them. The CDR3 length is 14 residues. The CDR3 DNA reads TGTGCCAGCTCAGATGGGGGGGCTCTGGTCGAGCAGTACTTC. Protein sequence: CASSDGGALVEQYF.

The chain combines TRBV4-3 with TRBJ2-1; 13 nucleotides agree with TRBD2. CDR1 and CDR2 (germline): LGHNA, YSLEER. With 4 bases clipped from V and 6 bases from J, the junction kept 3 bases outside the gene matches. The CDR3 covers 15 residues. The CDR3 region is CASSLRTSGGNEQFF. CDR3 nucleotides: TGCGCCAGCAGCCTGCGGACTAGCGGGGGCAATGAGCAGTTCTTC.

The CDR3 here is CASSQGRTGYNEKLFF. The CDR3 nucleotides read TGCGCCAGCAGCCAAGGAAGGACAGGTTATAATGAAAAACTGTTTTTT. The chain joins TRBV4-3 to TRBJ1-4; 7 bases fit TRBD1. The CDR3 totals 16 residues. The junction had 6 bases not matched to a gene; V was cut back by 1 base and J by 4 bases. Germline CDR1 LGHNA, CDR2 YSLEER.

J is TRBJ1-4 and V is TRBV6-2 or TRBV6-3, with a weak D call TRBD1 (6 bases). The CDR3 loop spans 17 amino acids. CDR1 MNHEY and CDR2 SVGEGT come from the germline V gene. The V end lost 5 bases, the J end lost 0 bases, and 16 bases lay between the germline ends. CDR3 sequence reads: CASSKGRQAATNEKLFF. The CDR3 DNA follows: TGTGCCAGCAGTAAGGGCCGACAGGCCGCAACTAATGAAAAACTGTTTTTT.

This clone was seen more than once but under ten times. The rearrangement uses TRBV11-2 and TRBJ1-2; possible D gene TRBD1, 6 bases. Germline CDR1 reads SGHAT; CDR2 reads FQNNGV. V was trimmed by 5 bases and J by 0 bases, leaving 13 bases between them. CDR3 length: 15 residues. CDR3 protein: CASSQDRLSNYGYTF. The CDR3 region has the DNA TGTGCCAGCAGCCAGGACAGACTATCTAACTATGGCTACACCTTC.